This TCR beta chain stems from a study of blood T cell repertoires in COVID-19. The overall study: There were acute and convalescent COVID-19 samples, and they came from the United States, Italy and Spain. T cells, B-cell-depleted T cells, or PBMCs supplied cDNA or gDNA.

Authors' methods: Cell counts per sample came from amplifying reference gene primers. Sequencing used immunoSEQ multiplex PCR; TCRdb keeps in-frame clones, though not all of them. The D gene and trimming were derived from the DNA, and the V and J assignments and clone size from that table. The repertoire holds roughly 140,000 clones, with approximately 81% as singletons. The CDR3 is 14 amino acids. V lost 5 bases to trimming and J lost 1 base, with 11 bases between them. Germline CDR1 MNHEY, CDR2 SVGAGI. This clone was counted once. The TCR comes from a human donor in a cohort sampled during active COVID-19. Sequencing was performed on peripheral blood. V is TRBV6-5 and J is TRBJ1-2, with D possibly TRBD1 on 5 matching bases. The CDR3 loop reads CASSPYDSNYGYTF. In nucleotides, the CDR3 is TGTGCCAGCAGTCCCTACGACAGTAACTATGGCTACACCTTC.